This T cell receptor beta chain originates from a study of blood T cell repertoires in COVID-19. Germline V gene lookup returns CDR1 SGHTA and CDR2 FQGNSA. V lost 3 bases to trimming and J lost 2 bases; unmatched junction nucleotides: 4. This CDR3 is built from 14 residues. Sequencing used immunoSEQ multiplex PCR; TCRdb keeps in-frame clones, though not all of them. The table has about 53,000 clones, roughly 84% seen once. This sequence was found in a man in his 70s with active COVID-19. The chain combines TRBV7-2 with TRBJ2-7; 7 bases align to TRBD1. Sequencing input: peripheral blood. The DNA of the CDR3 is TGTGCCAGCAGCTTTGGGGGACAGACCTACGAGCAGTACTTC. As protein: CASSFGGQTYEQYF. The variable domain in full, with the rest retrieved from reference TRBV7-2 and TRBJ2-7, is GAGVSQSPSNKVTEKGKDVELRCDPISGHTALYWYRQSLGQGLEFLIYFQGNSAPDKSGLPSDRFSAERTGGSVSTLTIQRTQQEDSAVYLCASSFGGQTYEQYFGPGTRLTVT.